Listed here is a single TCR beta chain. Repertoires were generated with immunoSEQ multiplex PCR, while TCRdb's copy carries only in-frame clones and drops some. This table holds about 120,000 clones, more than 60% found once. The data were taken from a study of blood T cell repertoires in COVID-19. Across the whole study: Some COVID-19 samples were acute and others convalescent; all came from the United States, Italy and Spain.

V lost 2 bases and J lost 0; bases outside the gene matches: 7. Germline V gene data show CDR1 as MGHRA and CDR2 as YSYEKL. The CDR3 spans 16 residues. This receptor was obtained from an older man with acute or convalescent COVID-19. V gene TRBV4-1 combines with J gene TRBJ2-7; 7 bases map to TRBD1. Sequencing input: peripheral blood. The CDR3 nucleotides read TGCGCCAGCAGCCAAAGGCTGGACAGGAGCTCCTACGAGCAGTACTTC. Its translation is CASSQRLDRSSYEQYF.